This T cell receptor beta chain was recorded in a study of blood T cell repertoires in COVID-19. Study-wide background: Spain, Italy and the United States supplied samples that represented acute and convalescent COVID-19. Sources were T cells, B-cell-depleted T cells, or PBMCs; the material itself was cDNA or gDNA.

In the authors' methods: How many nucleated cells were present was estimated from reference gene primer amplification. Using immunoSEQ multiplex PCR, the repertoire was profiled, and TCRdb retains in-frame clones only, with some absent. Clonal size and the V and J genes are those of that table, whereas D and trimming came from the DNA. This sample yields 200,000 to 250,000 clones, of which roughly four fifths are seen a single time; more than 1.5% belongs to the top ten. Germline CDR1 SGHRS, CDR2 YFSETQ. Trimming cost V 5 bases and J 3 bases; bases outside gene matches: 4. This CDR3 is 15 amino acids long.

The sequence was obtained from a man aged 30 to 45 who had recovered from COVID-19. V gene TRBV5-1 combines with J gene TRBJ2-2, with 10 positions matching TRBD1. The sample consisted of peripheral blood. The CDR3 region is CASRMTGGHTGELFF. The CDR3 DNA is TGCGCCAGCAGGATGACAGGGGGCCACACCGGGGAGCTGTTTTTT.